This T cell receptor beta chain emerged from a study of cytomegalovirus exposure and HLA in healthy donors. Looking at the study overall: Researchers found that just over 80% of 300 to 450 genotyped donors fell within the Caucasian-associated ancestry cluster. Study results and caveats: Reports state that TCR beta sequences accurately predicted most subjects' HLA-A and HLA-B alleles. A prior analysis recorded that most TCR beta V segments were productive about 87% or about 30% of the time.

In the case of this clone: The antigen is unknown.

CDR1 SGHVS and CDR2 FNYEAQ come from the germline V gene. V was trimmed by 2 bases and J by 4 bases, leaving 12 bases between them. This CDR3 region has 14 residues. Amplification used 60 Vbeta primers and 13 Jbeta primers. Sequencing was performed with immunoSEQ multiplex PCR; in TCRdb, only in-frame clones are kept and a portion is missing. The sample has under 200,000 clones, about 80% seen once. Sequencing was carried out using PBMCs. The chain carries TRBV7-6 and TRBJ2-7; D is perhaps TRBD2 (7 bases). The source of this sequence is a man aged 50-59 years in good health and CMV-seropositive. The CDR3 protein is CASSLSGGDYEQYF. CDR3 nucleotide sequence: TGTGCCAGCAGCTTATCGGGGGGCGATTACGAGCAGTACTTC.